The 29 T cell receptor beta chains presented below share a single source sample, sequenced in a study of Graves' ophthalmopathy and Graves' hyperthyroidism. The authors amplified TCR beta CDR3 regions from RNA transcripts. HTBI primers served in a first-round RT-PCR, which a second-round multiplex PCR followed. A single record per CDR3 protein comes from TCRdb applying MiXCR to the multiplex PCR reads. In the table there are 52,000 or so distinct CDR3 sequences, approximately 50% of which are singletons. The sample taken for sequencing was peripheral blood. Receptors originate from an adult woman with Graves' ophthalmopathy.

Ten or more counts support this clonotype. The V and J genes are TRBV4-3 and TRBJ2-6; maybe TRBD2 (7 bases). V dropped 0 bases and J dropped 4 bases, with 13 bases sitting between them. Per the germline V gene, CDR1 is LGHNA and CDR2 is YSLEER. CDR3 length equals 17 residues. CDR3 coding DNA: TGCGCCAGCAGCCAAGATAAGGGGGGGTGGGGGGCCAACGTCCTGACTTTC. Amino acid sequence: CASSQDKGGWGANVLTF.

The chain joins TRBV24-1 to TRBJ1-6, with D tentatively TRBD1 (6 bases). The V end was cut by 5 bases, the J end by 7 bases, with 8 bases between. Germline V gene data show CDR1 as KGHDR and CDR2 as SFDVKD. The CDR3 totals 13 residues. The CDR3 reads CATSARGNSPLHF. DNA of the CDR3: TGTGCCACCAGTGCCAGGGGCAATTCACCCCTCCACTTT.

The V call is TRBV5-5, the J call TRBJ2-3; TRBD2 is a possible D gene (7 bases). V lost 4 bases and J 5 bases, leaving 23 bases between the germline ends. Germline V gene sequence: CDR1 SGHKS, CDR2 YYEKEE (reference sequence). The CDR3 length is 17 residues. CDR3 amino acids: CASSQQGGGGLQDTQYF. For the CDR3, the DNA is TGTGCCAGCAGCCAGCAGGGAGGGGGAGGGTTGCAAGATACGCAGTATTTT.

The V and J genes are TRBV20-1 and TRBJ2-3; the match to TRBD1 covers 7 bases. There are 14 residues in the CDR3. The germline gives CDR1 DFQATT, CDR2 SNEGSKA (reference sequence). J was trimmed by 3 bases and V by 7 bases; bases with no gene match: 10. The CDR3 loop is CSGTTGVATDTQYF. CDR3 bases: TGCAGTGGCACAACAGGGGTCGCTACAGATACGCAGTATTTT.

This clonotype is medium-sized by share. This chain joins TRBV9 and TRBJ2-1; 7 nucleotides match TRBD2. V was pared by 3 bases and J by 4 bases, with 4 bases of the junction left unmatched. The CDR3 has 14 amino acids. CDR1 is SGDLS, CDR2 YYNGEE, per germline. The CDR3 DNA is TGTGCCAGCAGCGAGCGGGGACTTTACAATGAGCAGTTCTTC. This gives the protein CASSERGLYNEQFF.

This chain connects TRBV7-6 to TRBJ2-5, with 7 bases lining up with TRBD1. Germline V CDR1 and CDR2: SGHVS, FNYEAQ. V lost 5 bases and J lost 2; bases outside the gene matches: 14. This CDR3 has 17 residues. The CDR3 loop reads CASSQDASGQLQETQYF. The CDR3, as DNA: TGTGCCAGCAGCCAAGACGCGTCGGGACAGCTACAAGAGACCCAGTACTTC.

This clonotype is labeled medium-sized (0.01 to 0.1%). This rearrangement joins TRBV20-1 to TRBJ2-5; the D is unclear. Germline CDR1 and CDR2: DFQATT and SNEGSKA (reference sequence). The CDR3 spans 11 residues. The V end lost 4 bases, the J end lost 0 bases, and 3 bases lay between the germline ends. The CDR3 is CSATDQETQYF. The CDR3 DNA reads as TGCAGTGCTACAGACCAAGAGACCCAGTACTTC.

Concerning this clonotype itself: At one end, the junction sequence differs from germline, possibly due to a read error. The rearrangement uses TRBV7-2 and TRBJ2-1; 7 bases are shared with TRBD2. The CDR3 runs to 17 residues. Per the germline V gene, CDR1 is SGHTA and CDR2 is FQGNSA. The CDR3 DNA sequence: TGTGCCAGCAGCCGCTGTGGAGCGGGATCCTCCTACAATGAGCAGTTCTTT. Its translation: CASSRCGAGSSYNEQFF.

The CDR3 sequence: CASSLGRGQGNQPQHF. In DNA form, the CDR3 reads TGTGCCAGCAGCTTAGGCAGGGGACAGGGGAATCAGCCCCAGCATTTT. V gene TRBV7-9 combines with J gene TRBJ1-5, with TRBD1 matching over 10 bases. The V and J ends lost 1 base and 4 bases, in that order; junction bases with no gene match: 4. Germline CDR1 is SEHNR and CDR2 is FQNEAQ (reference sequence). This CDR3 comprises 16 residues.

At least ten counts were recorded for this clonotype. This chain uses TRBV6-5 with TRBJ1-2; D gene ambiguous. Germline CDR1 is MNHEY and CDR2 is SVGAGI. V gave up 1 base and J gave up 3 bases, with 12 bases separating them. CDR3 length: 15 amino acids. CDR3 in DNA: TGTGCCAGCAGTTACTTAGCCGCAGGCGACTATGGCTACACCTTC. Translated: CASSYLAAGDYGYTF.

The chain uses TRBV5-6 and TRBJ1-4; D unclear. V was clipped by 3 bases and J by 6 bases, with 12 bases between them. The CDR3 has 14 residues. Per the germline V gene, CDR1 is SGHDT and CDR2 is YYEEEE. CDR3 in DNA: TGTGCCAGCAGCTACACGGCGGCGCATGAAAAACTGTTTTTT. It yields the protein CASSYTAAHEKLFF.

This chain uses TRBV9 with TRBJ2-7, with D possibly TRBD2 on 5 matching bases. CDR1 and CDR2 (germline): SGDLS, YYNGEE. V was shortened by 2 bases and J by 0 bases, with 21 bases between the two germline ends. The CDR3 sequence is 18 residues long. This CDR3 reads CASSVEPRGQDTSYEQYF. DNA of the CDR3: TGTGCCAGCAGCGTCGAACCCAGAGGGCAGGATACCTCCTACGAGCAGTACTTC. The full variable domain, in which reference TRBV9 and TRBJ2-7 provide the parts outside the CDR3, is DSGVTQTPKHLITATGQRVTLRCSPRSGDLSVYWYQQSLDQGLQFLIQYYNGEERAKGNILERFSAQQFPDLHSELNLSSLELGDSALYFCASSVEPRGQDTSYEQYFGPGTRLTVT.

The gene calls are TRBV10-1 and TRBJ1-2; D possibly corresponds to TRBD1 (5 bases). Trimming took 6 bases from V and 2 from J, leaving 10 bases between them. Germline V lookup: CDR1 WNHNN, CDR2 SYGVQD (reference sequence). CDR3 length equals 13 residues. In nucleotides, the CDR3 is TGCGCCAGCAGCCCAGGGACCAACTATGGCTACACCTTC. Its protein product is CASSPGTNYGYTF.

This clonotype was counted at least ten times. J is TRBJ1-2 and V is TRBV6-6; D call uncertain. CDR1 and CDR2 (germline): MNHNY, SVGAGI (reference sequence). CDR3 length: 13 amino acids. V dropped 5 bases and J dropped 4 bases, with 11 bases sitting between them. The DNA of the CDR3 is TGTGCCAGCAGTCCCACAGAAGTCTATGGCTACACCTTC. Protein: CASSPTEVYGYTF.

The chain couples TRBV10-2 to TRBJ2-7, with 9 bases aligning to TRBD2. The CDR3 is made up of 16 amino acids. The germline CDR1 and CDR2 sequences are WSHSY and SAAADI. The ends lost 5 bases at V and 2 bases at J; junction bases unmatched: 10. CDR3 residues: CASSLVRGGRAYEQYF. DNA for the CDR3: TGCGCCAGCAGTCTCGTACGGGGCGGGAGGGCCTACGAGCAGTACTTC.

As concerns this clonotype: At one boundary the junction diverges from the germline segment, which might be a read error. The chain combines TRBV5-1 with TRBJ2-3; 7 nucleotides align to TRBD1. This CDR3 has 13 residues. CDR1 and CDR2 from the germline V gene are SGHRS and YFSETQ. The CDR3 is CASSITGTDTRYF. As DNA, the CDR3 is TGCGCCAGCAGCATTACAGGGACAGATACGCGGTATTTT.

The V and J genes are TRBV18 and TRBJ2-1; 7 bases map to TRBD2. Germline V gene data show CDR1 as KGHSH and CDR2 as LQKENI. The V and J ends lost 1 base and 8 bases, in that order; junction bases with no gene match: 11. This CDR3 contains 16 residues. The CDR3 DNA sequence: TGTGCCAGCTCACCACAGGCTAGCGGTGGCGGGGATGAGCAGTTCTTC. Translated: CASSPQASGGGDEQFF. Full variable domain (rest looked up from reference TRBV18 and TRBJ2-1): NAGVMQNPRHLVRRRGQEARLRCSPMKGHSHVYWYRQLPEEGLKFMVYLQKENIIDESGMPKERFSAEFPKEGPSILRIQQVVRGDSAAYFCASSPQASGGGDEQFFGPGTRLTVL.

This clonotype was seen ten or more times. V is TRBV20-1 and J is TRBJ2-1; 10 bases line up with TRBD1. Germline V gene sequence: CDR1 DFQATT, CDR2 SNEGSKA (reference sequence). The CDR3 is 14 residues long. V was clipped by 6 bases and J by 7 bases; unmatched bases: 9. Written as DNA, the CDR3 is TGCAGTGCCTCTAGACAGGGGGCGTATAATGAGCAGTTCTTC. Protein: CSASRQGAYNEQFF.

This clonotype came up once. A junction end diverges from the germline sequence, so it may reflect a read error. The V and J genes are TRBV7-2 and TRBJ2-1; 8 nucleotides line up with TRBD2. This CDR3 spans 15 amino acids. Germline-derived CDR1 and CDR2 are SGHTA and FQGNSA. The CDR3 protein is CASSFTSGTPSGRLF. CDR3 bases: TGTGCCAGCAGCTTTACTAGCGGAACACCGTCGGGACGCCTCTTC.

Written as DNA, the CDR3 is TGTGCCAGCAGCTCCGAACGACGGAGCACAGATACGCAGTATTTT. It encodes CASSSERRSTDTQYF. The chain combines TRBV9 with TRBJ2-3; D uncertain. Trimming took 4 bases from V and 0 from J, leaving 12 bases between them. The V gene's germline CDR1 is SGDLS and CDR2 YYNGEE. CDR3 length: 15 amino acids.

In this sample, this clonotype turned up a few times. This chain links TRBV10-3 with TRBJ1-2; 9 nucleotides align to TRBD1. V dropped 6 bases and J dropped 7; count of bases not matched to a gene: 12. This CDR3 region has 15 residues. CDR1 ENHRY and CDR2 SYGVKD come from the germline V gene. The CDR3 DNA follows: TGTGCCATCAGAGGATCCAGGGACAGGGAGGCTGGCTACACCTTC. Translation: CAIRGSRDREAGYTF.

This clonotype was recorded a few times. The chain couples TRBV10-3 to TRBJ1-1; 8 bases match TRBD1. From germline, CDR1 is ENHRY and CDR2 SYGVKD. The junction had 6 bases not matched to a gene; V was cut back by 4 bases and J by 5 bases. The CDR3 contains 14 residues. This CDR3 is CAISGAGGRTEAFF. The CDR3 DNA follows: TGTGCCATCAGTGGAGCAGGGGGCCGGACTGAAGCTTTCTTT.

On this clonotype: One junction end does not reproduce the germline sequence, and a read error may be involved. CDR3 DNA: TGTGCCAGCACCCCCCGGTGGGGACAGGGTGCAGATGCGCAGTATTTT. This sequence encodes CASTPRWGQGADAQYF. This sequence joins TRBV9 and TRBJ2-3, with TRBD1 identical over 9 bases. The CDR3 runs to 16 residues. Per the germline V gene, CDR1 is SGDLS and CDR2 is YYNGEE. Based on the CDR3 plus reference TRBV9 and TRBJ2-3, the full variable domain is DSGVTQTPKHLITATGQRVTLRCSPRSGDLSVYWYQQSLDQGLQFLIQYYNGEERAKGNILERFSAQQFPDLHSELNLSSLELGDSALYFCASTPRWGQGADAQYFGPGTRLTVL.

There are many counts of this clonotype. This sequence joins TRBV28 and TRBJ1-2; D uncertain. Trimming shortened V by 6 bases and J by 1 base, and 18 bases separated the two germline ends. There are 16 residues in the CDR3. CDR1 and CDR2 (germline): MDHEN, SYDVKM. CDR3 coding DNA: TGTGCCAGCAGCATCGCCAGAACGAAACATAACTATGGCTACACCTTC. It encodes CASSIARTKHNYGYTF.

The chain links TRBV29-1 to TRBJ2-1; D may be TRBD1 (5 bases). This CDR3 is 12 amino acids long. The V and J ends lost 8 bases and 6 bases respectively, with 14 bases between them. Looked up from germline, CDR1 is SQVTM and CDR2 is ANQGSEA. CDR3 residues: CSLRGASNEQFF. The CDR3 DNA reads as TGCAGCTTAAGGGGCGCCAGCAATGAGCAGTTCTTC.

This clonotype has ten or more counts. The chain joins TRBV20-1 to TRBJ2-7; 11 bases are a match to TRBD2. V lost 3 bases to trimming and J lost 3 bases; unmatched junction nucleotides: 4. This CDR3 contains 14 residues. CDR1 DFQATT and CDR2 SNEGSKA come from the germline V gene (reference sequence). CDR3 sequence reads: CSARKGTSGYEQYF. The CDR3 region has the DNA TGCAGTGCTAGGAAGGGGACTAGCGGCTACGAGCAGTACTTC.

This clonotype was observed at least ten times. The gene calls are TRBV19 and TRBJ2-3, with 7 bases lining up with TRBD1. The CDR3 length is 16 residues. Per germline, CDR1 LNHDA and CDR2 SQIVND (reference sequence). V gave up 6 bases and J gave up 3 bases; unmatched junction bases: 12. In nucleotides, the CDR3 is TGTGCCAGTAGGCCCCCCAGGGGGAGAAAAACAGATACGCAGTATTTT. As protein: CASRPPRGRKTDTQYF.

The chain links TRBV2 to TRBJ1-4; D is perhaps TRBD1 (5 bases). Germline CDR1 SNHLY, CDR2 FYNNEI. V was clipped by 4 bases and J by 8 bases, with 11 bases between them. This CDR3 is 13 amino acids long. The CDR3 is CASSVRRGEKLFF. The CDR3 DNA is TGTGCCAGCAGTGTCCGTCGGGGGGAAAAACTGTTTTTT.

This clonotype was counted at least ten times. CDR3 sequence reads: CASSPTEFYGYTF. CDR3 coding DNA: TGTGCCAGCAGTCCCACAGAATTCTATGGCTACACCTTC. This sequence joins TRBV6-6 and TRBJ1-2; D not certain. V was trimmed by 5 bases and J by 4 bases, leaving 11 bases between them. Germline-derived CDR1 and CDR2 are MNHNY and SVGAGI (reference sequence). The CDR3 runs to 13 residues.